This TCR beta chain came from a study of neurological immune-mediated disorders. CDR3 length equals 13 residues. Germline CDR1 MDHEN, CDR2 SYDVKM. Trimming took 3 bases from V and 4 from J, leaving 8 bases between them. Via MiXCR, TCRdb re-called the 5' RACE reads, giving one row per CDR3 protein. The sample records approximately 24,000 distinct CDR3 sequences, roughly an eighth being singletons. The starting material, 2 million PBMCs stored at -80 C, gave rise to the unsorted libraries. Sequencing used PBMCs. The chain combines TRBV28 with TRBJ2-3; D possibly corresponds to TRBD2 (5 bases). The receptor's source is a woman in her 40s with HTLV-1-associated myelopathy (HAM/TSP). DNA of the CDR3: TGTGCCAGCAGTTTTTCGGGGTCAGATACGCAGTATTTT. It codes for CASSFSGSDTQYF.